The present T cell receptor (beta chain) was sequenced within a study of blood T cell repertoires in COVID-19. Germline V gene lookup returns CDR1 MDHEN and CDR2 SYDVKM. CDR3 length equals 14 residues. V shed 3 bases and J shed 5 bases, with 13 bases lying between them. Authors' data handling: Estimated nucleated cell counts came from reference gene primer amplification. Measured with immunoSEQ multiplex PCR; TCRdb has only the in-frame clones, and not every one. The DNA was the basis for D and trimming; V, J and clone size are from that table. The sample lists over 30,000 clones, more than 60% occurring once.

The V and J genes are TRBV28 and TRBJ2-5; tentatively, D is TRBD1 (5 bases). Sample: peripheral blood. The TCR originated in a man older than 75 with active or convalescent COVID-19. Here the CDR3 reads CASSFGQGGETQYF. CDR3 in DNA: TGTGCCAGCAGTTTTGGGCAGGGTGGGGAGACCCAGTACTTC.